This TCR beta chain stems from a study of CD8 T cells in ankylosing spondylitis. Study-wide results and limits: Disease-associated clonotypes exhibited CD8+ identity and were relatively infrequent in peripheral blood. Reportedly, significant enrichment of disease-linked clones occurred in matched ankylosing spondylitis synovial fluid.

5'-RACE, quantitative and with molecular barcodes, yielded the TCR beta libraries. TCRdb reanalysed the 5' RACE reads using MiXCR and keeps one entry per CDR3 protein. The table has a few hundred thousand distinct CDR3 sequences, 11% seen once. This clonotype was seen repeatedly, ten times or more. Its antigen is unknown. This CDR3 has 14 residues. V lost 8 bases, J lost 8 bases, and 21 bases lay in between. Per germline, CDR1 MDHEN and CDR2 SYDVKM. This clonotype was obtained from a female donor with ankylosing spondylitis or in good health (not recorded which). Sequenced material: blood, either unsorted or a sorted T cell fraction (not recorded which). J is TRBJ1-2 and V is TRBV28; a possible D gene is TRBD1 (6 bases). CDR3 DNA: TGTGCCAGCTCTTCCCCCGGGACAATGGGCGGCTACACCTTC. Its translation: CASSSPGTMGGYTF.